The TCR beta chain under discussion was sequenced for a study of blood T cell repertoires in COVID-19. Study at large: Sources were T cells, B-cell-depleted T cells, or PBMCs; the material itself was cDNA or gDNA.

The length of the CDR3 is 15 residues. V was pared by 4 bases and J by 5 bases, with 10 bases of the junction left unmatched. CDR1 and CDR2 from the germline V gene are KGHSH and LQKENI. Cohorts were assigned according to the clinical history that participants reported. The recovered donors of Cohort 3 showed two negative PCRs, clearance, or symptom resolution. Original methodology: Amplifying reference gene primers gave estimates of nucleated cell counts. Method: immunoSEQ multiplex PCR; TCRdb's copy keeps in-frame clones and lacks some. Clone size and V and J calls were adopted from that table, with D and trimming inferred from the DNA. The table shows approximately 300,000 clones, with 86% occurring only once.

The sequence was obtained from a woman between 18 and 29 years old who had recovered from COVID-19. The specimen sequenced was PBMCs or T cells enriched from blood (not recorded which). This chain connects TRBV18 to TRBJ1-1, with 7 bases that match TRBD1. The CDR3 loop is CASSRRAAGGTEAFF. For the CDR3, the DNA is TGTGCCAGCTCACGTAGAGCAGCAGGGGGAACTGAAGCTTTCTTT.